This TCR beta chain was sequenced during a study of blood T cell repertoires in COVID-19. The table lists this clone with a few counts. The germline gives CDR1 MDHEN, CDR2 SYDVKM. CDR3 length: 15 residues. Trimming removed 1 base from V and 3 bases from J; junction bases left unmatched: 5. Using immunoSEQ multiplex PCR, the repertoire was profiled, and TCRdb retains in-frame clones only, with some absent. The sample yields tens of thousands of clones, more than 75% seen once. The source of this sequence is a human donor with acute or convalescent COVID-19. The donor label of this sample is uncertain. The specimen sequenced was peripheral blood. V usage is TRBV28 and J usage is TRBJ1-1, with 7 nucleotides matching TRBD1. The CDR3 bases are TGTGCCAGCAGTTTATCTCGACAGGGATACACTGAAGCTTTCTTT. Translated: CASSLSRQGYTEAFF.